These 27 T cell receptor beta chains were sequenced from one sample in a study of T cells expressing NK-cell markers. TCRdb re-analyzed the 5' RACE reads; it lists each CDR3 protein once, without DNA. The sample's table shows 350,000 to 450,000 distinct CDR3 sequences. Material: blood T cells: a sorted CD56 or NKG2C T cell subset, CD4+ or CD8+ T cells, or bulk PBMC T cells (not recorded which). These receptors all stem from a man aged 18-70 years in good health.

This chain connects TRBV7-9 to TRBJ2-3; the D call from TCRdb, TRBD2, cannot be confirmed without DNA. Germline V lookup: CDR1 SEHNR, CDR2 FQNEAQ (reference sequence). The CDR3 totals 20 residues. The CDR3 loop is CASSLVAGLAGEHGTDTQYF.

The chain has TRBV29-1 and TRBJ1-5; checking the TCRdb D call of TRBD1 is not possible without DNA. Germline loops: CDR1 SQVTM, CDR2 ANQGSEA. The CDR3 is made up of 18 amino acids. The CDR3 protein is CSVWPGQGVLTGNQPQHF.

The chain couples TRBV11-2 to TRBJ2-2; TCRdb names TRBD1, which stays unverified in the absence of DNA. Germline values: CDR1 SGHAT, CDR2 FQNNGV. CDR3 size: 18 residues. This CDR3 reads CASSRRRGLAGHTGELFF.

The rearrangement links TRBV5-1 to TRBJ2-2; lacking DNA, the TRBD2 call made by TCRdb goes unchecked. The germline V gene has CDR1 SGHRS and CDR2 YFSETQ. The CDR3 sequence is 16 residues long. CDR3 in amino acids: CASSTGPSRGTGELFF.

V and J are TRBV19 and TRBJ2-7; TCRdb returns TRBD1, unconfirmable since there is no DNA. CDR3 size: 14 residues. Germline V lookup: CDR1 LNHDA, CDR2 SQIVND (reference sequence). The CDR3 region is CASSMGTGYYEQYF.

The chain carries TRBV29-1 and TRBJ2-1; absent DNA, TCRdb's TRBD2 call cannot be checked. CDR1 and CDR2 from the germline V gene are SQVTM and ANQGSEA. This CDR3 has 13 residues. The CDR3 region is CSVDPSVDNEQFF.

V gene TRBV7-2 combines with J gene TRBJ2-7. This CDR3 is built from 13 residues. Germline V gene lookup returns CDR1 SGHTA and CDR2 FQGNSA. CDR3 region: CASSSTHGYEQYF.

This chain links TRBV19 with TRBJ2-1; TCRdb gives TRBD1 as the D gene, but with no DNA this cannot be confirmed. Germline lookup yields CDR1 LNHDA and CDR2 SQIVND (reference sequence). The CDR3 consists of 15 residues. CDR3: CASSKQGAVWNEQFF.

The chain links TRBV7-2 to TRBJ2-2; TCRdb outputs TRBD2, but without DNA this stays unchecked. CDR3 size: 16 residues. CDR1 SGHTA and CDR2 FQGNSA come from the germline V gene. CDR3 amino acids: CASSLVASGGTGELFF. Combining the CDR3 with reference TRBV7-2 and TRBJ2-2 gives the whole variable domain GAGVSQSPSNKVTEKGKDVELRCDPISGHTALYWYRQSLGQGLEFLIYFQGNSAPDKSGLPSDRFSAERTGGSVSTLTIQRTQQEDSAVYLCASSLVASGGTGELFFGEGSRLTVL.

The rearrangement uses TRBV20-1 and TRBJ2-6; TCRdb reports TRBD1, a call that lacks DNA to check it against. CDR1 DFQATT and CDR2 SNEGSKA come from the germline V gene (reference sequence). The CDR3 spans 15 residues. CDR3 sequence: CSAIRQGAGANVLTF.

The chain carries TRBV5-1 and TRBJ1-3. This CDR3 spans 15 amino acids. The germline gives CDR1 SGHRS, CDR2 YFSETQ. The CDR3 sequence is CASSLEAGSGNTIYF.

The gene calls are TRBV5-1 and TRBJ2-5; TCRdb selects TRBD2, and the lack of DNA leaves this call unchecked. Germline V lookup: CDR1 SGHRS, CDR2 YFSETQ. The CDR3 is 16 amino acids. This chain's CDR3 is CASSLLAGGPSETQYF.

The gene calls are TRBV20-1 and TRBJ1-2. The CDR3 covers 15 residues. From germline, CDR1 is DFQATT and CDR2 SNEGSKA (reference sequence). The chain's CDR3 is CSASGERRSNYGYTF.

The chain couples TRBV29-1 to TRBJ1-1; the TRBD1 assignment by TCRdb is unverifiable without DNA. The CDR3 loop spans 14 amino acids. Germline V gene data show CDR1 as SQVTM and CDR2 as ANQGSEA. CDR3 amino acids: CSVHRPGQGAEAFF.

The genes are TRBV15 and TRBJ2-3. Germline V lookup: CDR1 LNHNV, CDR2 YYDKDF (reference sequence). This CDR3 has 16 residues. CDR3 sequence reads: CATSRSRLLHTDTQYF.

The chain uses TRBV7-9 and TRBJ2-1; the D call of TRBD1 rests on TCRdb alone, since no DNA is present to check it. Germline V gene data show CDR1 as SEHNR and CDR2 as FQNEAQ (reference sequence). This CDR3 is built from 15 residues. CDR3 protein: CASSRGQISYNEQFF.

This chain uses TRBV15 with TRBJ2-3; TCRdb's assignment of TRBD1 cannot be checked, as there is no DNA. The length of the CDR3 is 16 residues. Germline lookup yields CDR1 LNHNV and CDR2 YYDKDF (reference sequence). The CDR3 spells CATSRDTGTGGVTQYF.

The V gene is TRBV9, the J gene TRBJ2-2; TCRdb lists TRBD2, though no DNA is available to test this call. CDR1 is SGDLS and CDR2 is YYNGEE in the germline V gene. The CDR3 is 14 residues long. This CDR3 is CASSVERGPGELFF.

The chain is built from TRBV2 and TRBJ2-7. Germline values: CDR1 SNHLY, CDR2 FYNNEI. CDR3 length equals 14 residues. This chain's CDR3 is CASSARTTGVEQYF. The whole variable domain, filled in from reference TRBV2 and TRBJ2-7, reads EPEVTQTPSHQVTQMGQEVILRCVPISNHLYFYWYRQILGQKVEFLVSFYNNEISEKSEIFDDQFSVERPDGSNFTLKIRSTKLEDSAMYFCASSARTTGVEQYFGPGTRLTVT.

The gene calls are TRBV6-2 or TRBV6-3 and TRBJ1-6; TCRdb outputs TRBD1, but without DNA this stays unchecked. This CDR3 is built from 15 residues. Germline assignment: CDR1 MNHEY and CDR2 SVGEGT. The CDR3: CASSLTVRYNSPLHF.

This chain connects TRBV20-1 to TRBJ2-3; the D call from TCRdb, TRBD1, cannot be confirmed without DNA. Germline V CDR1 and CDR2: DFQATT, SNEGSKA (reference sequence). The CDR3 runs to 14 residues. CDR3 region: CSAIRRPGADTQYF.

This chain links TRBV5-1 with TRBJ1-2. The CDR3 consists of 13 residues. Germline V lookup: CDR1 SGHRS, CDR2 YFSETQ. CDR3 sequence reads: CASSLVPTNGYTF. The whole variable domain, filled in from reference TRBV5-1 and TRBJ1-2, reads KAGVTQTPRYLIKTRGQQVTLSCSPISGHRSVSWYQQTPGQGLQFLFEYFSETQRNKGNFPGRFSGRQFSNSRSEMNVSTLELGDSALYLCASSLVPTNGYTFGSGTRLTVV.

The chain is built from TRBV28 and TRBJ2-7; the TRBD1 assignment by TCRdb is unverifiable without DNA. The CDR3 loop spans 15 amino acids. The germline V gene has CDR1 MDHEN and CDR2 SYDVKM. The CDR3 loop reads CASRVTGGLPYEQYF. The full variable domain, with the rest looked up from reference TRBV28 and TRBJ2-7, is DVKVTQSSRYLVKRTGEKVFLECVQDMDHENMFWYRQDPGLGLRLIYFSYDVKMKEKGDIPEGYSVSREKKERFSLILESASTNQTSMYLCASRVTGGLPYEQYFGPGTRLTVT.

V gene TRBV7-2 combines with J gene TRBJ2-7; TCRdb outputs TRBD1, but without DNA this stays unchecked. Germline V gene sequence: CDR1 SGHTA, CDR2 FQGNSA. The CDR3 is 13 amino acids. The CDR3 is CASSFHPPSEQYF.

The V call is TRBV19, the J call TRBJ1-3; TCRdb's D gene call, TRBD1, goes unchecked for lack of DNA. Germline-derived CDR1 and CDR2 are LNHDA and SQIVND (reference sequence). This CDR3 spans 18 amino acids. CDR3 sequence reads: CASSRTGTGVKAGNTIYF. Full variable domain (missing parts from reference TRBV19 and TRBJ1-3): DGGITQSPKYLFRKEGQNVTLSCEQNLNHDAMYWYRQDPGQGLRLIYYSQIVNDFQKGDIAEGYSVSREKKESFPLTVTSAQKNPTAFYLCASSRTGTGVKAGNTIYFGEGSWLTVV.

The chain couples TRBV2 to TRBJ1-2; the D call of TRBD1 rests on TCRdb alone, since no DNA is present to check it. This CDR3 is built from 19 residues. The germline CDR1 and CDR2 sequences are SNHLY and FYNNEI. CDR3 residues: CASSPPRAKGERQNYGYTF.

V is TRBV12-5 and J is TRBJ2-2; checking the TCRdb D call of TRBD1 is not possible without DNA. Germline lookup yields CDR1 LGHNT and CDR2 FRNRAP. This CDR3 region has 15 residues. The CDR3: CASGLLRGWTGELFF.